This TCR beta chain is drawn from a study of T cell responses to AZD1222 COVID-19 vaccine. General study results and limits: Recipients of two AZD1222 doses showed rising Spike-specific TCR breadth and depth. Seropositivity was recorded at baseline in only five to seven AZD1222 recipients. Clonal diversity was possibly underestimated; the donors were predominantly white British and more often female.

The V gene's germline CDR1 is KGHDR and CDR2 SFDVKD. V shed 3 bases and J 3 bases; nucleotides not matched to a gene: 6. The CDR3 consists of 16 residues. The data were produced by immunoSEQ multiplex PCR, yet TCRdb's version contains in-frame clones alone and is incomplete. The table has under 150,000 clones, about 91% seen once. On this clone: Its antigen is not known.

The TCR comes from an adult who received the AZD1222 COVID-19 vaccine. The sample was peripheral blood, taken 28 days after the second AZD1222 dose. The chain uses TRBV24-1 and TRBJ2-3, with TRBD1 matching 9 bases. Written as DNA, the CDR3 is TGTGCCACCAGTGATCCACAGGGGGCAACGACAGATACGCAGTATTTT. Translating it yields CATSDPQGATTDTQYF.